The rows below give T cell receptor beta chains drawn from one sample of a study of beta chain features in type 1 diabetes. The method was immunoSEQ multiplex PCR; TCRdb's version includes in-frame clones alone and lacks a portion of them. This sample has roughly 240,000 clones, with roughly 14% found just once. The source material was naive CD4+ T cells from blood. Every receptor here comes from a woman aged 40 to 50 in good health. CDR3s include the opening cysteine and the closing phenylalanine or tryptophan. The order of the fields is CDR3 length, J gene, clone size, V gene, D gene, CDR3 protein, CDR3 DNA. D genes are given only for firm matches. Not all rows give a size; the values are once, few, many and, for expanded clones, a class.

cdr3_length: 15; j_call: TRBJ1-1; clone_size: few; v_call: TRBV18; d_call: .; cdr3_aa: CASSPLEGGYTEAFF; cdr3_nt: TGTGCCAGCTCACCACTCGAGGGAGGATACACTGAAGCTTTCTTT
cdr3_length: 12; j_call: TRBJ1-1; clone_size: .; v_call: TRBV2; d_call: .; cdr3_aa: CARGQLPTEAFF; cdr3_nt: TGTGCCAGAGGACAGCTACCCACTGAAGCTTTCTTT
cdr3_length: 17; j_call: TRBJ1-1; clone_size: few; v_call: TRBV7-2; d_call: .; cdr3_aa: CASSLVGGPGAFAEAFF; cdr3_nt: TGTGCCAGCAGCTTAGTTGGGGGACCAGGGGCTTTCGCTGAAGCTTTCTTT
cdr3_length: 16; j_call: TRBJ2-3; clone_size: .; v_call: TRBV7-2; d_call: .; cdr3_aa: CASSPRGYSRTDTQYF; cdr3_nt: TGTGCCAGCAGCCCACGAGGGTACTCTCGCACAGATACGCAGTATTTT
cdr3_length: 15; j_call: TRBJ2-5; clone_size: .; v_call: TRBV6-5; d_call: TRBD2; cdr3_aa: CASSYGGGRAETQYF; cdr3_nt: TGTGCCAGCAGTTACGGGGGGGGGAGGGCCGAGACCCAGTACTTC
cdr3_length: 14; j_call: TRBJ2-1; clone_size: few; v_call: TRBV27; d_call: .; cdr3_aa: CASSFEGTYNEQFF; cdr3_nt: TGTGCCAGCAGTTTTGAGGGCACCTACAATGAGCAGTTCTTC
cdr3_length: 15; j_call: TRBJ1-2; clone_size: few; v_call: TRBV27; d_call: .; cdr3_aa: CASSSDTTRGYGYTF; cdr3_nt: TGTGCCAGCAGTTCAGACACGACCCGGGGCTATGGCTACACCTTC
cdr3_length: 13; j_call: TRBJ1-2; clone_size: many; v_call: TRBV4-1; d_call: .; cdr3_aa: CASSAQGDYGYTF; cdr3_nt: TGCGCCAGCAGCGCCCAAGGGGATTATGGCTACACCTTC
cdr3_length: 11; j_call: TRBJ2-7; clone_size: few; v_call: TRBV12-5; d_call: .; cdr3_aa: CASGHPLGQYF; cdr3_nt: TGTGCTAGTGGTCACCCGCTAGGGCAGTACTTC
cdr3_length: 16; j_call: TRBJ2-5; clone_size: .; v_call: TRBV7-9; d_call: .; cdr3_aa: CASSLYPIAGQETQYF; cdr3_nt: TGTGCCAGCAGCTTATACCCTATAGCTGGCCAAGAGACCCAGTACTTC
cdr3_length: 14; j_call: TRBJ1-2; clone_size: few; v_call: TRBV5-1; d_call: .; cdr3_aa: CASSLDGQNYGYTF; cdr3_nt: TGCGCCAGCAGCTTGGACGGACAGAACTATGGCTACACCTTC
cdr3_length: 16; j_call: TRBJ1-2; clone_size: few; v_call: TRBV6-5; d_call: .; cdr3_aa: CASSYTLGAQNYGYTF; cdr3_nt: TGTGCCAGCAGTTACACCCTTGGGGCCCAGAACTATGGCTACACCTTC
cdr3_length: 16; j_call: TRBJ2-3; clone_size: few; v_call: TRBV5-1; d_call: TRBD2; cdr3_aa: CASSLVVAGGTDTQYF; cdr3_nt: TGCGCCAGCAGCTTGGTGGTAGCGGGGGGCACAGATACGCAGTATTTT